Listed below are T cell receptor beta chains from one sample, sequenced in a study of blood T cells in healthy people across ages. Via MiXCR, TCRdb re-called the 5' RACE reads, giving one row per CDR3 protein. The sample consists of roughly 640,000 distinct CDR3 sequences, roughly 31% of them appearing once. The sequenced material came from blood. The receptors here all came from a woman older than 75 in good health. Each CDR3 is given with its conserved first and last residue. D genes are given only for firm matches. Clone size is stated in some rows and not others, as once, few, many or a class when expanded.

TRBV6-1,few,.,TRBJ1-5,CASSELAGTVPQHF,TGTGCCAGCAGTGAATTGGCAGGGACCGTACCCCAGCATTTT
TRBV5-1,few,TRBD1,TRBJ1-1,CASNSGTGVDTEAFF,TGCGCCAGCAACTCGGGGACAGGAGTTGACACTGAAGCTTTCTTT
TRBV7-2,many,TRBD1,TRBJ1-5,CASSQRTGGSNQPQHF,TGTGCCAGCAGCCAAAGGACAGGGGGTAGCAATCAGCCCCAGCATTTT
TRBV21-1,.,.,TRBJ2-4,CASSPRGTPTSVIQYF,TGTGCCAGCAGCCCACGGGGGACCCCTACTTCAGTGATTCAGTACTTC
TRBV7-8,many,.,TRBJ1-5,CASSLELAGSNQPQHF,TGTGCCAGCAGCTTAGAGCTGGCGGGTAGCAATCAGCCCCAGCATTTT
TRBV5-1,many,.,TRBJ2-5,CASSLSKGIQETQYF,TGCGCCAGCAGCTTGTCTAAGGGGATCCAAGAGACCCAGTACTTC
TRBV3-1,.,.,TRBJ2-7,CANSQDLPSEQYF,TGTGCCAACAGCCAAGACCTTCCCTCTGAGCAGTACTTC
TRBV6-4,.,.,TRBJ1-1,CASSDRGFTGEAFF,TGTGCCAGCAGTGACCGGGGGTTTACCGGGGAGGCTTTCTTT
TRBV20-1,few,.,TRBJ2-7,CSALSSDLGYEQYF,TGCAGTGCCCTTAGTAGCGATTTGGGGTACGAGCAGTACTTC
TRBV4-3,many,TRBD1,TRBJ2-2,CASNDRDTGELFF,TGCGCCAGCAACGACAGGGACACCGGGGAGCTGTTTTTT
TRBV4-2,.,.,TRBJ2-6,CASSQDNSGANVLTF,TGTGCCAGCAGCCAAGACAACTCTGGGGCCAACGTCCTGACTTTC
TRBV3-1,few,.,TRBJ1-5,CASSQQGRQPQHF,TGTGCCAGCAGTCAACAGGGAAGGCAGCCCCAGCATTTT
TRBV12-3/TRBV12-4,many,.,TRBJ1-5,CASSLQAVGQPQHF,TGTGCCAGCAGTTTGCAGGCCGTGGGTCAGCCCCAGCATTTT
TRBV7-3,few,TRBD2,TRBJ2-2,CASSSGGRTGELFF,TGTGCCAGCAGCTCGGGGGGGAGAACCGGGGAGCTGTTTTTT
TRBV2,.,.,TRBJ1-6,CASRGERGHNSPLHF,TGTGCCAGCAGGGGAGAACGGGGCCATAATTCACCCCTCCACTTT
TRBV29-1,few,.,TRBJ1-4,CSVDQGEKLFF,TGCAGCGTTGACCAGGGGGAAAAACTGTTTTTT